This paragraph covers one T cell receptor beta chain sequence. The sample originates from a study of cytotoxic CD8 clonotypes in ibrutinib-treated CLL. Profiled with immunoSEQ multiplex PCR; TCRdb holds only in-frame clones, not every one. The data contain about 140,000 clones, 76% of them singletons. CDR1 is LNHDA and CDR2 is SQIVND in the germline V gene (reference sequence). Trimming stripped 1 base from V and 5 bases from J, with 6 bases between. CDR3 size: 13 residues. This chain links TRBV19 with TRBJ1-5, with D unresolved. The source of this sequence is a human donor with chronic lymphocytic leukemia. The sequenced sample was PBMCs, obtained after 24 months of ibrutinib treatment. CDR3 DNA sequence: TGTGCCAGTAGTATAGCCCGGGATCAGCCCCAGCATTTT. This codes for CASSIARDQPQHF.